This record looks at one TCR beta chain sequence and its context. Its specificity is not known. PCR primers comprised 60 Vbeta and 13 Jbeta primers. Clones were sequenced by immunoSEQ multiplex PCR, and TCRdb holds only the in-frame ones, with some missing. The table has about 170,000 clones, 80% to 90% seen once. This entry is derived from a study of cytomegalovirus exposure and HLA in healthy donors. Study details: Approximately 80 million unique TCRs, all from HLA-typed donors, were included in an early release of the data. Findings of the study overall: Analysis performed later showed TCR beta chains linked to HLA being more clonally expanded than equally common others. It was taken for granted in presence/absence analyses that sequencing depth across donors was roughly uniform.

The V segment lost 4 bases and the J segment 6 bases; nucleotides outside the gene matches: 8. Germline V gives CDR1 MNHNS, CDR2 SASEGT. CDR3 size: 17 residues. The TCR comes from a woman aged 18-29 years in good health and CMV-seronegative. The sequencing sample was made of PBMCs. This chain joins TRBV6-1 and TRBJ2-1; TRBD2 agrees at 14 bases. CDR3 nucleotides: TGTGCCAGCAGTGGGATTAAGGGACTAGCGGGAGTCAATGAGCAGTTCTTC. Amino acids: CASSGIKGLAGVNEQFF.